The 4 T cell receptor beta chains below were found in one sample sequenced in a study of blood T cell repertoires in COVID-19. Assay: immunoSEQ multiplex PCR; the TCRdb copy retains only in-frame clones and omits some. The table has about 95,000 clones, 75% to 95% seen once. What was sequenced was peripheral blood. Receptors were obtained from a woman in her 50s in a cohort sampled during active COVID-19.

The chain joins TRBV19 to TRBJ2-7; 8 bases agree with TRBD1. In germline, CDR1 is LNHDA, CDR2 SQIVND (reference sequence). The J segment lost 3 bases and the V segment lost 5 bases, leaving 9 bases of the junction unmatched. The length of the CDR3 is 15 residues. The CDR3 loop is CASSASGGRGYEQYF. The DNA for the CDR3 is TGTGCCAGTAGTGCCTCAGGGGGCAGGGGCTACGAGCAGTACTTC.

V and J are TRBV29-1 and TRBJ1-1, with D perhaps matching TRBD1 (5 bases). Germline assignment: CDR1 SQVTM and CDR2 ANQGSEA. V was trimmed by 4 bases and J by 0 bases, leaving 12 bases between them. The CDR3 spans 14 residues. Here the CDR3 DNA reads TGCAGCGTTGTGGTCCGGGGGATGAACACTGAAGCTTTCTTT. It codes for CSVVVRGMNTEAFF.

V and J are TRBV28 and TRBJ2-1; a possible D gene is TRBD1 (6 bases). Germline values: CDR1 MDHEN, CDR2 SYDVKM. The ends were cut back, 6 bases at V and 4 bases at J, with 10 bases in the middle. The CDR3 extends over 13 amino acids. For the CDR3, the DNA is TGTGCCAGCAGACAGGGACGATACAATGAGCAGTTCTTC. Translated, it gives CASRQGRYNEQFF.

This chain uses TRBV2 with TRBJ1-6; TRBD1 matches 8 bases. CDR1 is SNHLY, CDR2 FYNNEI, per germline. CDR3 length equals 14 residues. The junction had 6 bases not matched to a gene; V was cut back by 9 bases and J by 5 bases. DNA of the CDR3: TGTGCCAGTAGACAGGGGCCAGATAATTCACCCCTCCACTTT. Protein sequence: CASRQGPDNSPLHF.